One T cell receptor (beta chain) is described in this entry. The sample holds one count of this clone. Its specific antigen is unknown. Base qualities were left out, and no much larger clone turns up one base away. The immunoSEQ Assay, a bias-controlled multiplex PCR, was used to amplify TCRbeta CDR3 regions from genomic DNA. In the authors' own workflow: Within the assay, amplification of reference gene primers was used to estimate how many nucleated cells each sample contained. To quantify the absolute abundance of each unique TCRbeta CDR3 rearrangement, sequence reads were collapsed and filtered. Productive Simpson clonality was computed per sample as the square root of Simpson's diversity index over productive rearrangements. Entries here come from immuneACCESS through TCRdb and include only in-frame sequences with V and J called. Some clones fail to appear in such tables; in the studies checked, an unresolved V gene covers under half of the shortfall, and the cause of the remainder is unknown. V, J and clone size were drawn from that table, and D and trimming were deduced from the DNA. In all, the sample holds roughly 360,000 clones, and roughly 87% of those were seen once. The ten largest account for over 4.5% of the sample.

The data stem from a study of blood T cell repertoires in COVID-19 (TCRdb year 2020). Study-level background: The collaborator samples originated in the United States, Italy and Spain and spanned the acute and convalescent phases of COVID-19. The prospective study material was composed of cDNA or gDNA derived from T cells, B-cell-depleted T cells, or PBMCs. Subjects who had been exposed to COVID-19, were actively infected with it, or had recovered from it provided the deeply sampled blood TCRbeta repertoires that made up the dataset. The repertoires were released in a freely available public database meant as a resource for research on the immune response to SARS-CoV-2. The samples were drawn from the first 160 participants of the ongoing ImmuneRACE study and from some 1,300 subjects provided by 6 global collaborators. The sample metadata nearly always contained a de-identified subject ID, COVID-19 status, age in years and sex. Where available, HLA class I and class II types were taken from metadata supplied by the sample provider and were not determined by assay-based typing.

The CDR3 runs 14 amino acids, cysteine and phenylalanine included. The read is trimmed to its CDR3 DNA, 42 bases read in frame from base 1. Compared with germline, V lacks 6 bases and J lacks 5 bases; bases without a gene match: 7. As encoded in the germline V gene (reference sequence), CDR1 is MNHEY while CDR2 is SMNVEV. In the prospective study, participants were about 18 to 95 years old, resided in 24 geographic areas of the United States, and were enrolled through a virtual design. In the prospective study, cohorts were assigned on the basis of participant-reported clinical history obtained from a screening survey and a study questionnaire. ImmuneRACE Cohort 3 recovered participants were defined by two consecutive negative NP/OP PCR tests, healthcare professional clearance, or symptom resolution. In the prospective study, whole blood, serum and a nasopharyngeal or oropharyngeal swab were collected from each participant by mobile phlebotomists. Prospective study participants could optionally give additional blood draws and questionnaires over an approximately two-month period. Prospective study blood samples were shipped either frozen or at room temperature before DNA extraction.

The paper's findings and limits, for the study overall: How much clinical and demographic metadata was included differed by source and by participant, and the metadata was provided uncurated.

The rearranged segments are TRBV27 and TRBJ1-1, and 9 junctional nucleotides match TRBD1. The sequence was obtained from a woman between 50 and 59 years old who had recovered from COVID-19. Sequencing input: PBMCs or T cells enriched from blood (not recorded which). CDR3 region: CASRAGTGWTEAFF. Here is the DNA: TGTGCCAGCAGGGCCGGGACAGGGTGGACTGAAGCTTTCTTT.